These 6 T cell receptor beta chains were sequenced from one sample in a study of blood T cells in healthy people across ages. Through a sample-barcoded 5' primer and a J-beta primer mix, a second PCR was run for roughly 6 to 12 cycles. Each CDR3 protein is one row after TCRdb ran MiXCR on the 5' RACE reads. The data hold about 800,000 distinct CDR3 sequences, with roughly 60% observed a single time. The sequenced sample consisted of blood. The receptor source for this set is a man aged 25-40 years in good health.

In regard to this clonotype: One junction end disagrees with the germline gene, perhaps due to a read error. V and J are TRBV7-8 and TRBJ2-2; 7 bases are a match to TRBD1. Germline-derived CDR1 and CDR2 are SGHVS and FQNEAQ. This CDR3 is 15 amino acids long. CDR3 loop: CAGSLKGTVRGELFF. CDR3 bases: TGTGCCGGCAGCTTGAAAGGGACAGTTCGAGGGGAGCTGTTTTTT.

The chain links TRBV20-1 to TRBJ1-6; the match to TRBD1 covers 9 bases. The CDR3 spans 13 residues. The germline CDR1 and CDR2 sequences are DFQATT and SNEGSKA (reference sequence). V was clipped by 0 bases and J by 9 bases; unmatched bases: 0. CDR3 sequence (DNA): TGCAGTGCTAGAGAGACAGGGGGTTCACCCCTCCACTTT. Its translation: CSARETGGSPLHF.

CDR3 nucleotides: TGTGCCAGCAGCTTGGCTACCACTTCCCAGCGGTCCGATACGCAGTATTTT. It translates to CASSLATTSQRSDTQYF. The chain carries TRBV5-5 and TRBJ2-3, with D possibly TRBD2 on 5 matching bases. The CDR3 runs to 17 residues. Per germline, CDR1 SGHKS and CDR2 YYEKEE (reference sequence). V lost 0 bases, J lost 6 bases, and 20 bases lay in between.

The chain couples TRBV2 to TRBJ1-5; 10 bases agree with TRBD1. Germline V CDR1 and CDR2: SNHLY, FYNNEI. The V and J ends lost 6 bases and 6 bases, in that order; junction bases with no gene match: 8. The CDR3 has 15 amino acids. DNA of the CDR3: TGTGCCAGCAGGGTGACAGGGGGCAGAACTCAGCCCCAGCATTTT. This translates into CASRVTGGRTQPQHF. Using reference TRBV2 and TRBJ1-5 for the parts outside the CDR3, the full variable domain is EPEVTQTPSHQVTQMGQEVILRCVPISNHLYFYWYRQILGQKVEFLVSFYNNEISEKSEIFDDQFSVERPDGSNFTLKIRSTKLEDSAMYFCASRVTGGRTQPQHFGDGTRLSIL.

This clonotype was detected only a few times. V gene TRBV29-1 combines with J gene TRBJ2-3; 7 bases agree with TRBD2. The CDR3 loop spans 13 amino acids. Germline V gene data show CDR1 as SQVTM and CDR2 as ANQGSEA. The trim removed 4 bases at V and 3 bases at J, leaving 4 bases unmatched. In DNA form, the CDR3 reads TGCAGCGTTGTCTGGGGGGGGACAGATACGCAGTATTTT. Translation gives CSVVWGGTDTQYF.

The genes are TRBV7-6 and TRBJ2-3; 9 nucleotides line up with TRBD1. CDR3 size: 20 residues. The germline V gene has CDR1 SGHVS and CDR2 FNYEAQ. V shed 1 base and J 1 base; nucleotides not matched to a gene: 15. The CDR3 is CASSLGTGTGRVPRTDTQYF. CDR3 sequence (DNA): TGTGCCAGCAGCTTAGGAACCGGGACAGGGAGAGTTCCTCGCACAGATACGCAGTATTTT.